What follows describes a single TCR beta chain. The antigen is unknown. CD4+ cells were split into CD45RA+ naive and CD45RA-negative memory subsets. The record originates from a study of shared clonotypes between healthy human individuals. Study conclusions and caveats: In having few donors, the study represented limited genetic and exposure-history diversity.

Genomic DNA from each subset was divided evenly over several immunoSEQ plates. Generated by immunoSEQ multiplex PCR, the TCRdb table keeps only in-frame clones and is missing some. The sample shows 2 million to 2.5 million clones, under 95% of them seen only once. Deletions cut 5 bases from V and 2 bases from J, with 19 bases between. Per the germline V gene, CDR1 is SGHAT and CDR2 is FQNNGV. The CDR3 sequence is 16 residues long. The rearrangement joins TRBV11-2 to TRBJ2-7; D uncertain. The origin of this receptor is a man in his late teens or twenties in good health. Some clones in this sample may be carry-over from other donors' samples. Sequenced material: naive CD4+ T cells from PBMCs. Subset given: CD45RA+ positively selected. The CDR3, as DNA: TGTGCCAGCAGCCAATTGGCAGCACCCTCTACCTACGAGCAGTACTTC. Translation gives CASSQLAAPSTYEQYF.